Listed below are T cell receptor beta chains from one sample, sequenced in a study of blood T cell repertoires in COVID-19. Sequencing was performed with immunoSEQ multiplex PCR; in TCRdb, only in-frame clones are kept and a portion is missing. The repertoire consists of around 94,000 clones, with 86% occurring once and the leading ten covering 1.7%. Sequenced material: peripheral blood. These receptors all stem from a man aged 80 or over with acute or convalescent COVID-19. CDR3s include the opening cysteine and the closing phenylalanine or tryptophan. Fields, in order: V gene, clone size, D gene, J gene, CDR3 protein, CDR3 DNA. A D gene is named only where the DNA matches it firmly. Part of the rows lack a size; the others show once, few, many or a class for expanded clones.

v_call: TRBV11-3
clone_size: .
d_call: .
j_call: TRBJ2-3
cdr3_aa: CASSFATRSRLRDTQYF
cdr3_nt: TGTGCCAGCAGCTTTGCGACTAGGAGCCGGCTCAGGGATACGCAGTATTTT

v_call: TRBV19
clone_size: .
d_call: TRBD1
j_call: TRBJ2-5
cdr3_aa: CASSTGQGAQGTQYF
cdr3_nt: TGTGCCAGTAGTACCGGACAGGGGGCGCAAGGAACCCAGTACTTC

v_call: TRBV19
clone_size: .
d_call: .
j_call: TRBJ2-1
cdr3_aa: CASSAGIYNEQFF
cdr3_nt: TGTGCCAGTAGTGCGGGGATCTACAATGAGCAGTTCTTC

v_call: TRBV2
clone_size: .
d_call: TRBD1
j_call: TRBJ2-2
cdr3_aa: CASLDRGFLTGELFF
cdr3_nt: TGTGCCAGTTTGGACAGGGGGTTTCTGACCGGGGAGCTGTTTTTT

v_call: TRBV11-3
clone_size: .
d_call: .
j_call: TRBJ1-3
cdr3_aa: CASSRGGVSSGNTIYF
cdr3_nt: TGTGCCAGCAGCCGCGGAGGCGTGAGCTCTGGAAACACCATATATTTT

v_call: TRBV5-1
clone_size: few
d_call: .
j_call: TRBJ1-1
cdr3_aa: CASRGEGTEAFF
cdr3_nt: TGCGCCAGCAGGGGCGAAGGCACTGAAGCTTTCTTT

v_call: TRBV5-5
clone_size: .
d_call: .
j_call: TRBJ2-7
cdr3_aa: CASSPPGIYEQYF
cdr3_nt: TGTGCCAGCAGCCCCCCAGGGATCTACGAGCAGTACTTC

v_call: TRBV6-5
clone_size: .
d_call: TRBD2
j_call: TRBJ2-3
cdr3_aa: CASSYGGLASYF
cdr3_nt: TGTGCCAGCAGTTACGGGGGACTAGCGTCGTATTTT

v_call: TRBV3-1/TRBV3-2
clone_size: .
d_call: TRBD2
j_call: TRBJ2-3
cdr3_aa: CASSPSPSGTSTDTQYF
cdr3_nt: TGTGCCAGCAGCCCCTCCCCTAGCGGGACCTCCACAGATACGCAGTATTTT

v_call: TRBV29-1
clone_size: .
d_call: .
j_call: TRBJ1-4
cdr3_aa: CSARQAPNEKLFF
cdr3_nt: TGCAGCGCAAGACAGGCCCCCAATGAAAAACTGTTTTTT

v_call: TRBV30
clone_size: few
d_call: TRBD1
j_call: TRBJ1-6
cdr3_aa: CAWTGTDNSPLHF
cdr3_nt: TGTGCCTGGACCGGGACAGATAATTCACCCCTCCACTTT

v_call: TRBV9
clone_size: .
d_call: .
j_call: TRBJ2-1
cdr3_aa: CASSALGGGSSYNEQFF
cdr3_nt: TGTGCCAGCAGCGCCCTTGGAGGAGGGAGCTCCTACAATGAGCAGTTCTTC

v_call: TRBV5-4
clone_size: once
d_call: TRBD1
j_call: TRBJ2-7
cdr3_aa: CASSFGTVSYEQYF
cdr3_nt: TGTGCCAGCAGCTTTGGGACAGTTTCCTACGAGCAGTACTTC

v_call: TRBV11-2
clone_size: .
d_call: TRBD2
j_call: TRBJ2-3
cdr3_aa: CASKISGTFGTQYF
cdr3_nt: TGTGCCAGCAAGATTAGCGGGACCTTCGGTACGCAGTATTTT

v_call: TRBV28
clone_size: .
d_call: TRBD1
j_call: TRBJ2-7
cdr3_aa: CATGQGLAYEQYF
cdr3_nt: TGTGCCACCGGACAGGGTTTGGCCTACGAGCAGTACTTC

v_call: TRBV6-5
clone_size: once
d_call: TRBD2
j_call: TRBJ2-3
cdr3_aa: CASSMTSGSTDTQYF
cdr3_nt: TGTGCCAGCAGTATGACTAGCGGAAGCACAGATACGCAGTATTTT

v_call: TRBV6-5
clone_size: .
d_call: .
j_call: TRBJ1-2
cdr3_aa: CASSRTVANYGYTF
cdr3_nt: TGTGCCAGCAGTAGGACAGTAGCTAACTATGGCTACACCTTC

v_call: TRBV5-1
clone_size: .
d_call: TRBD2
j_call: TRBJ2-5
cdr3_aa: CASSLVGGLAGGSQETQYF
cdr3_nt: TGCGCCAGCAGCTTGGTGGGTGGACTAGCGGGAGGGTCCCAAGAGACCCAGTACTTC

v_call: TRBV14
clone_size: .
d_call: .
j_call: TRBJ2-5
cdr3_aa: CASSQAGVETQYF
cdr3_nt: TGTGCCAGCAGCCAAGCGGGAGTGGAGACCCAGTACTTC

v_call: TRBV19
clone_size: once
d_call: TRBD2
j_call: TRBJ2-3
cdr3_aa: CASSEGLATDTQYF
cdr3_nt: TGTGCCAGTAGTGAGGGACTAGCGACAGATACGCAGTATTTT

v_call: TRBV3-1/TRBV3-2
clone_size: .
d_call: TRBD2
j_call: TRBJ2-2
cdr3_aa: CASSRVLAGGFPGELFF
cdr3_nt: TGTGCCAGCAGCCGAGTACTAGCGGGAGGGTTCCCCGGGGAGCTGTTTTTT

v_call: TRBV5-4
clone_size: .
d_call: TRBD1
j_call: TRBJ1-1
cdr3_aa: CASSLGTGTRWGAAFF
cdr3_nt: TGTGCCAGCAGCCTAGGGACAGGGACTCGTTGGGGCGCAGCTTTCTTT

v_call: TRBV28
clone_size: .
d_call: .
j_call: TRBJ1-2
cdr3_aa: CASKLGLYNYGYTF
cdr3_nt: TGTGCCAGCAAGTTGGGGCTTTATAACTATGGCTACACCTTC

v_call: TRBV27
clone_size: .
d_call: .
j_call: TRBJ1-6
cdr3_aa: CASSLSGVNSPLHF
cdr3_nt: TGTGCCAGCAGTTTATCAGGGGTTAATTCACCCCTCCACTTT

v_call: TRBV19
clone_size: once
d_call: TRBD2
j_call: TRBJ2-2
cdr3_aa: CASSISGRLNTGELFF
cdr3_nt: TGTGCCAGTAGTATTAGCGGGAGGCTCAACACCGGGGAGCTGTTTTTT

v_call: TRBV29-1
clone_size: .
d_call: TRBD1
j_call: TRBJ2-3
cdr3_aa: CSVTRGLTDTQYF
cdr3_nt: TGCAGCGTTACGAGGGGGCTGACAGATACGCAGTATTTT

v_call: TRBV15
clone_size: .
d_call: TRBD1
j_call: TRBJ1-4
cdr3_aa: CATSNRGQVEKLFF
cdr3_nt: TGTGCCACCAGTAACAGGGGGCAGGTTGAAAAACTGTTTTTT

v_call: TRBV5-1
clone_size: .
d_call: .
j_call: TRBJ2-3
cdr3_aa: CASSPPRSPPDTQYF
cdr3_nt: TGCGCCAGCAGCCCCCCGAGGTCCCCTCCAGATACGCAGTATTTT

v_call: TRBV29-1
clone_size: .
d_call: .
j_call: TRBJ2-5
cdr3_aa: CSGHEETQYF
cdr3_nt: TGCAGCGGACACGAAGAGACCCAGTACTTC

v_call: TRBV6-5
clone_size: once
d_call: TRBD2
j_call: TRBJ2-2
cdr3_aa: CATGLAGALTRELFF
cdr3_nt: TGTGCCACCGGACTAGCGGGAGCCCTCACGCGGGAGCTGTTTTTT

v_call: TRBV11-3
clone_size: .
d_call: .
j_call: TRBJ2-5
cdr3_aa: CASSLGQGREETQYF
cdr3_nt: TGTGCCAGCAGCTTAGGTCAGGGCCGAGAAGAGACCCAGTACTTC

v_call: TRBV9
clone_size: .
d_call: TRBD2
j_call: TRBJ2-1
cdr3_aa: CASSITSGPYNEQFF
cdr3_nt: TGTGCCAGCAGCATTACTAGCGGGCCCTACAATGAGCAGTTCTTC

v_call: TRBV28
clone_size: .
d_call: .
j_call: TRBJ2-5
cdr3_aa: CASSSRQGGETQYF
cdr3_nt: TGTGCCAGCAGTTCCCGCCAGGGGGGTGAGACCCAGTACTTC

v_call: TRBV5-1
clone_size: .
d_call: .
j_call: TRBJ2-1
cdr3_aa: CASSTGLDSSYNEQFF
cdr3_nt: TGCGCCAGCAGCACGGGACTCGATAGCTCCTACAATGAGCAGTTCTTC

v_call: TRBV5-5
clone_size: once
d_call: .
j_call: TRBJ1-3
cdr3_aa: CASSSGGDGNTIYF
cdr3_nt: TGTGCCAGCAGCTCCGGGGGGGACGGAAACACCATATATTTT

v_call: TRBV6-6
clone_size: .
d_call: TRBD1
j_call: TRBJ1-6
cdr3_aa: CASSRVPSGTGYSPLHF
cdr3_nt: TGTGCCAGCAGTCGAGTCCCTTCCGGGACAGGGTATTCACCCCTCCACTTT

v_call: TRBV6-1
clone_size: .
d_call: TRBD2
j_call: TRBJ2-7
cdr3_aa: CASSEFFSGSIYEQYF
cdr3_nt: TGTGCCAGCAGTGAATTTTTCAGCGGGAGCATTTACGAGCAGTACTTC

v_call: TRBV7-2
clone_size: .
d_call: .
j_call: TRBJ1-3
cdr3_aa: CASRRRSSGNTIYF
cdr3_nt: TGTGCCAGCAGGCGTCGCTCCTCTGGAAACACCATATATTTT

v_call: TRBV6-5
clone_size: once
d_call: TRBD1
j_call: TRBJ1-1
cdr3_aa: CASKGQLNTEAFF
cdr3_nt: TGTGCCAGCAAGGGACAGCTGAACACTGAAGCTTTCTTT

v_call: TRBV7-9
clone_size: .
d_call: .
j_call: TRBJ2-5
cdr3_aa: CASSARRNPETQYF
cdr3_nt: TGTGCCAGCAGCGCTAGACGCAATCCAGAGACCCAGTACTTC

v_call: TRBV12-3/TRBV12-4
clone_size: .
d_call: .
j_call: TRBJ1-5
cdr3_aa: CASSLQGPQPQHF
cdr3_nt: TGTGCCAGCAGTTTACAGGGCCCTCAGCCCCAGCATTTT

v_call: TRBV5-1
clone_size: .
d_call: .
j_call: TRBJ2-3
cdr3_aa: CASSLGPFDSTDTQYF
cdr3_nt: TGCGCCAGCAGCTTGGGGCCCTTTGATAGCACAGATACGCAGTATTTT

v_call: TRBV5-4
clone_size: .
d_call: .
j_call: TRBJ2-7
cdr3_aa: CASSTEHEQYF
cdr3_nt: TGTGCCAGCAGTACCGAGCACGAGCAGTACTTC

v_call: TRBV6-2/TRBV6-3
clone_size: .
d_call: TRBD2
j_call: TRBJ2-2
cdr3_aa: CASSYGAGDTGELFF
cdr3_nt: TGTGCCAGCAGTTACGGAGCGGGAGATACCGGGGAGCTGTTTTTT

v_call: TRBV3-1/TRBV3-2
clone_size: once
d_call: TRBD1
j_call: TRBJ1-2
cdr3_aa: CASRPGQGVYGYTF
cdr3_nt: TGTGCCAGCAGGCCGGGACAGGGGGTCTATGGCTACACCTTC

v_call: TRBV5-1
clone_size: .
d_call: TRBD1
j_call: TRBJ2-3
cdr3_aa: CASSLEGQGATDTQYF
cdr3_nt: TGCGCCAGCAGCTTGGAGGGACAGGGGGCTACAGATACGCAGTATTTT

v_call: TRBV27
clone_size: few
d_call: TRBD2
j_call: TRBJ2-1
cdr3_aa: CASSQTWLAGGPGDEQFF
cdr3_nt: TGTGCCAGCAGTCAAACCTGGCTAGCGGGAGGGCCTGGGGATGAGCAGTTCTTC

v_call: TRBV7-8
clone_size: .
d_call: .
j_call: TRBJ2-7
cdr3_aa: CASSQPLDFTYEQYF
cdr3_nt: TGTGCCAGCAGCCAGCCGTTGGACTTTACCTACGAGCAGTACTTC

v_call: TRBV3-1/TRBV3-2
clone_size: .
d_call: TRBD1
j_call: TRBJ2-7
cdr3_aa: CASSQDSGTGPRYEQYF
cdr3_nt: TGTGCCAGCAGCCAAGATTCGGGGACAGGGCCCCGCTACGAGCAGTACTTC

v_call: TRBV30
clone_size: .
d_call: .
j_call: TRBJ2-3
cdr3_aa: CASAGGPGVDTQYF
cdr3_nt: TGTGCCTCCGCAGGGGGGCCCGGGGTAGATACGCAGTATTTT

v_call: TRBV12-3/TRBV12-4
clone_size: .
d_call: .
j_call: TRBJ2-4
cdr3_aa: CAGSLGRNIQYF
cdr3_nt: TGTGCCGGCAGTTTAGGGAGAAACATTCAGTACTTC

v_call: TRBV6-2/TRBV6-3
clone_size: .
d_call: TRBD1
j_call: TRBJ1-2
cdr3_aa: CASSAGGIPYYGYTF
cdr3_nt: TGTGCCAGCAGTGCAGGGGGCATTCCCTACTATGGCTACACCTTC

v_call: TRBV9
clone_size: .
d_call: .
j_call: TRBJ1-1
cdr3_aa: CASSVGGAHTEAFF
cdr3_nt: TGTGCCAGCAGCGTGGGGGGAGCTCACACTGAAGCTTTCTTT